This T cell receptor (beta chain) was recorded in a study of cytomegalovirus exposure and HLA in healthy donors. Study-level points and caveats: In an earlier analysis, most TCR beta V segments were productive about 87% or about 30% of the time.

The CDR3 loop spans 16 amino acids. The germline gives CDR1 SNHLY, CDR2 FYNNEI. After removal of 3 bases from V and 5 bases from J, the junction contained 9 bases not matched to a gene. A remark on this clone: Antigen unknown.

PCR primers comprised 60 Vbeta and 13 Jbeta primers. Original methodology: About 11 million of the roughly 80 million unique TCR beta chains counted in a later analysis were shared. Generated by immunoSEQ multiplex PCR, the TCRdb table keeps only in-frame clones and is missing some. That table supplies the V and J calls and clone size; D and trimming were determined from the DNA. The table counts 35,000 to 45,000 clones; roughly 6.4% lies in the top ten. The source of this sequence is a human donor in good health. Sequenced input: PBMCs. The rearrangement links TRBV2 to TRBJ2-5; 10 positions agree with TRBD2. CDR3 coding DNA: TGTGCCAGCAGTGAGGGGCTAGCGGGAGCTGGGGAGACCCAGTACTTC. Protein sequence: CASSEGLAGAGETQYF.